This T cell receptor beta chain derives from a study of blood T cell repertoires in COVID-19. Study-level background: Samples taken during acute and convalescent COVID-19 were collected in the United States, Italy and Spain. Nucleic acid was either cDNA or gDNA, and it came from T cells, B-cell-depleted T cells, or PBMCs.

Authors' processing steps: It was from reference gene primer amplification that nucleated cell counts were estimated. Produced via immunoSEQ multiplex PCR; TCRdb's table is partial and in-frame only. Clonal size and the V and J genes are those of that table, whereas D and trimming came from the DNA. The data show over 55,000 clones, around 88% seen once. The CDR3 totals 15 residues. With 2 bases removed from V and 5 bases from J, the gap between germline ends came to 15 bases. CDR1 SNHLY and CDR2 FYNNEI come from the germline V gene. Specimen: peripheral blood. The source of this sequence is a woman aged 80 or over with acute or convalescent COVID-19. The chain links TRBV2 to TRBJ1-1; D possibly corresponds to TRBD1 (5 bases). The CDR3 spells CASSERSGGGTEAFF. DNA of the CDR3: TGTGCCAGCAGTGAAAGGTCCGGGGGGGGTACTGAAGCTTTCTTT.